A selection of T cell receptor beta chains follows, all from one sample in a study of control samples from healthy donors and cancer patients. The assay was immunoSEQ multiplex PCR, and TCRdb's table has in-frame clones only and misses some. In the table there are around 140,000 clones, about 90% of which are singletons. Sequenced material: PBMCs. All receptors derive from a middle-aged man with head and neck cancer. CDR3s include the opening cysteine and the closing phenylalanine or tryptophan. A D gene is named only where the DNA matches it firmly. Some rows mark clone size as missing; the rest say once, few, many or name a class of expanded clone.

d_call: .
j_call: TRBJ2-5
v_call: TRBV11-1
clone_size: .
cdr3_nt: TGTGCCAGCAGCTCGAACAGGGTGGAGGAGACCCAGTACTTC
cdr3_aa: CASSSNRVEETQYF

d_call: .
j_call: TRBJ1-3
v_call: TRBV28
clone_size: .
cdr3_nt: TGTGCCAGCTTGGGAAGTCTCCCTCTTGGAAACACCATATATTTT
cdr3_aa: CASLGSLPLGNTIYF

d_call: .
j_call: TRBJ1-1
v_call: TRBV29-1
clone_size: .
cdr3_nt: TGCAGCGTTGAAGGGGGTGCAGGGGTCGGGACTGAAGCTTTCTTT
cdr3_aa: CSVEGGAGVGTEAFF

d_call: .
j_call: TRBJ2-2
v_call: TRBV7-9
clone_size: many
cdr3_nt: TGTGCCAGCAGCTCGACAACAGCGAACACCGGGGAGCTGTTTTTT
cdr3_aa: CASSSTTANTGELFF

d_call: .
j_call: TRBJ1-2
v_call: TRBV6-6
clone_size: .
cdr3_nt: TGTGCCAGCAGTTACCTTTTCGACCTCTCTAACTATGGCTACACCTTC
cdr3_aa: CASSYLFDLSNYGYTF

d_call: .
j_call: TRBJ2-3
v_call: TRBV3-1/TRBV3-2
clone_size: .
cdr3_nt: TGTGCCAGCAGATCCCAGGGGCGAACAGATACGCAGTATTTT
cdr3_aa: CASRSQGRTDTQYF

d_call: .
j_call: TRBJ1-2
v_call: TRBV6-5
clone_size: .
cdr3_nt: TGTGCCAGCAGCCAACGGGGGTCCGACTATGGCTACACCTTC
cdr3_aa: CASSQRGSDYGYTF

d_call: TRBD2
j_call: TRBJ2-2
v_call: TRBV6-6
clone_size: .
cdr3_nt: TGTGCCAGCAGTCTAACCCCTGGACTAGCCTTCACCGGGGAGCTGTTTTTT
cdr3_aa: CASSLTPGLAFTGELFF

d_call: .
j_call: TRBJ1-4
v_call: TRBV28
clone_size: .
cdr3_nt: TGTGCCAGCACCACTAGGCTTGACGGAAAACTGTTTTTT
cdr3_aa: CASTTRLDGKLFF

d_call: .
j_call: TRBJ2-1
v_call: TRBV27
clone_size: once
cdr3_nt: TGTGCCAGCAGTATAAACCGTGGGGGAAGGTGGTTGCAGTTCTTC
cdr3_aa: CASSINRGGRWLQFF

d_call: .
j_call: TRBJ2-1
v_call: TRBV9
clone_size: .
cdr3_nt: TGTGCCAGCAGCGTAGGGGTTGGCTGGGATGAGCAGTTCTTC
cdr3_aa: CASSVGVGWDEQFF